Included here is one TCR beta chain sequence, with context. Authors' data handling: How many nucleated cells were present was estimated from reference gene primer amplification. Profiled with immunoSEQ multiplex PCR; TCRdb holds only in-frame clones, not every one. D and trimming come from the DNA, and the V and J calls and clone size come from that table. The sample contains over 200,000 clones, about 90% of which appear only once. Germline assignment: CDR1 KGHSH and CDR2 LQKENI. The CDR3 length is 19 residues. Losses at the gene ends were 3 bases for V and 1 base for J; bases not matched to a gene: 13. Those enrolled in Seattle joined during active infection and were followed longitudinally afterward. This record comes from a study of blood T cell repertoires in COVID-19. In the study overall: PBMCs, B-cell-depleted T cells, or T cells provided the cDNA or gDNA that made up the material.

The J gene is TRBJ2-7, the V gene TRBV18; 12 bases line up with TRBD1. What was sequenced was peripheral blood. This clonotype was sampled from a man aged 25 to 45 with COVID-19, enrolled during active disease. The CDR3 nucleotides read TGTGCCAGCTCACCGAACCGGGACAGGGGGCCCGGTTTATCCTACGAGCAGTACTTC. Amino acids: CASSPNRDRGPGLSYEQYF.